These 5 T cell receptor beta chains were sequenced from one sample in a study of T cell repertoires in cytomegalovirus infection. These receptors have no known antigen. From the reads, TCRdb called clonotypes with MiXCR, one entry per CDR3 protein. The sample comprises fewer than 1,000,000 distinct CDR3 sequences, roughly 30% of which are singletons, and about 14% rests with the top ten. This specimen was cultured CD8+ T cells from PBMCs, taken from culture after CMV antigen stimulation. Receptor source: a human donor in good health (CMV status not recorded). Some clones in this sample may be carry-over from other donors' samples.

This CDR3 reads CASSFISGSSTDTQYF. The CDR3 DNA sequence: TGTGCCAGCAGCTTTATTAGCGGATCTAGCACAGATACGCAGTATTTT. The chain has TRBV7-9 and TRBJ2-3; tentatively, D is TRBD2 (6 bases). Germline V gives CDR1 SEHNR, CDR2 FQNEAQ (reference sequence). The V end was cut by 3 bases, the J end by 0 bases, with 13 bases between. There are 16 residues in the CDR3. The full variable domain, in which reference TRBV7-9 and TRBJ2-3 provide the parts outside the CDR3, is DTGVSQNPRHKITKRGQNVTFRCDPISEHNRLYWYRQTLGQGPEFLTYFQNEAQLEKSRLLSDRFSAERPKGSFSTLEIQRTEQGDSAMYLCASSFISGSSTDTQYFGPGTRLTVL.

Note on this clonotype: The conserved final phenylalanine or tryptophan is absent from the CDR3, which likely points to a read error. Here the CDR3 DNA reads TGTGCCAGCAGAAAAGGGACGGGGATGAACACTGAAGCTTTCTCT. It yields the protein CASRKGTGMNTEAFS. This chain uses TRBV12-3 or TRBV12-4 with TRBJ1-1, with a possible D match to TRBD1 (5 bases). CDR3 length: 15 residues. Trimming took 6 bases from V and 0 from J, leaving 14 bases between them.

This clonotype was counted only a few times. The chain has TRBV12-3 or TRBV12-4 and TRBJ1-2; D not resolved. V dropped 5 bases and J dropped 6 bases, with 19 bases sitting between them. The CDR3 runs 15 residues. In nucleotides, the CDR3 is TGTGCCAGCAGTCACAGTGGCAGACGGTGGAATGGCTACACCTTC. It is translated as CASSHSGRRWNGYTF.

This clonotype was seen a handful of times. The chain carries TRBV7-3 and TRBJ2-1; D possibly corresponds to TRBD2 (7 bases). The V end was cut by 2 bases, the J end by 7 bases, with 15 bases between. The CDR3 is 15 residues long. The germline V gene has CDR1 SGHTA and CDR2 FQGTGA. The CDR3, as DNA: TGTGCCAGCAGCTTACCGGGGGGCCCGACAAATGAGCAGTTCTTC. Residues: CASSLPGGPTNEQFF.

J is TRBJ1-6 and V is TRBV20-1, with 7 bases that match TRBD1. The CDR3 extends over 14 amino acids. J was trimmed by 9 bases and V by 6 bases; bases with no gene match: 11. The germline V gene has CDR1 DFQATT and CDR2 SNEGSKA (reference sequence). The CDR3 loop is CSARVNRGASPLHF. CDR3 bases: TGCAGTGCCCGAGTCAACAGGGGCGCTTCACCCCTCCACTTT.